The clone carrying this T cell receptor beta chain has a single count. This specimen comes from a study of blood T cell repertoires in COVID-19. The assay was immunoSEQ multiplex PCR, and TCRdb's table has in-frame clones only and misses some. The data show approximately 71,000 clones, 70% to 90% seen once. Deletions cut 6 bases from V and 6 bases from J, with 14 bases between. Looked up from germline, CDR1 is LGHDT and CDR2 is YNNKEL (reference sequence). This CDR3 region has 14 residues. The specimen sequenced was peripheral blood. The chain links TRBV3-1 (or the pseudogene TRBV3-2) to TRBJ1-4; D possibly corresponds to TRBD1 (5 bases). The receptor was derived from a man aged 50 to 60 with acute or convalescent COVID-19. The CDR3 coding sequence is TGTGCCAGCAGGGGGATGGGGCTTGATGAAAAACTGTTTTTT. The encoded protein is CASRGMGLDEKLFF.